Here is one T cell receptor beta chain with its context. As yet, its antigen is unknown. The table came from immunoSEQ multiplex PCR; TCRdb's copy has only in-frame clones and leaves some out. Seen here are 68,000 or so clones, 80% to 85% observed once, and the top ten hold about 4.7%. CDR1 is KGHSH and CDR2 is LQKENI in the germline V gene. J was trimmed by 0 bases and V by 3 bases; bases with no gene match: 4. This CDR3 contains 15 residues. This record comes from a study of Tregs in tolerant kidney transplant recipients. Whole-study findings and limits: Expanding Tregs on activated donor B cells appeared to best identify donor-specific TCRbeta clones. Biological reproducibility was not directly addressed, but technical replication error appeared minimal. The small number of patients limits these findings pending further validation.

Unstimulated regulatory T cells (CD4+CD25+CD127-), CD4+CD25- non-regulatory cells, CD4 and CD8 cells were FACS-sorted from thawed PBMCs. This chain uses TRBV18 with TRBJ1-1, with TRBD1 matching over 7 bases. This clonotype was obtained from a human donor in good health. Input material: CD4+ T cells from blood. CDR3 sequence (DNA): TGTGCCAGCTCACCGCAACAGGGGATGAACACTGAAGCTTTCTTT. Protein: CASSPQQGMNTEAFF.